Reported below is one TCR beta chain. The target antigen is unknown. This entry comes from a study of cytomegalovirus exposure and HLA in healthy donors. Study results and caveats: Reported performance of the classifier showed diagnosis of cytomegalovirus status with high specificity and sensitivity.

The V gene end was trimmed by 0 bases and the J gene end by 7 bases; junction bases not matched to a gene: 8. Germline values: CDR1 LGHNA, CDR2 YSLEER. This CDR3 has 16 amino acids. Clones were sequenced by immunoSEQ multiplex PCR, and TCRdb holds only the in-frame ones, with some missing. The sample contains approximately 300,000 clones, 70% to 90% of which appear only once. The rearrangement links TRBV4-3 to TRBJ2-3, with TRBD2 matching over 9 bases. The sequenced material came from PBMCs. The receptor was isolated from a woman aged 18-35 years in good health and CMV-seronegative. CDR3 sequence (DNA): TGCGCCAGCAGCCAAGAAAGGACTAGCGAATACCATACGCAGTATTTT. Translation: CASSQERTSEYHTQYF.